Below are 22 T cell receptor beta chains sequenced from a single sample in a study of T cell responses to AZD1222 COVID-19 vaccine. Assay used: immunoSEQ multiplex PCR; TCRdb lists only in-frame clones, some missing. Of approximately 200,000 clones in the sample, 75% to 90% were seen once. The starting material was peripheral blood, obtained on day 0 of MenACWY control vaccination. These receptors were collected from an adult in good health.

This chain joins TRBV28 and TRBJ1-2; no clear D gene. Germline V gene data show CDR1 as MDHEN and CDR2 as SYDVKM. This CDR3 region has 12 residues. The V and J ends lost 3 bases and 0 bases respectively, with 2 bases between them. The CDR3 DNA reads TGTGCCAGCAGTTTCCCTAACTATGGCTACACCTTC. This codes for CASSFPNYGYTF.

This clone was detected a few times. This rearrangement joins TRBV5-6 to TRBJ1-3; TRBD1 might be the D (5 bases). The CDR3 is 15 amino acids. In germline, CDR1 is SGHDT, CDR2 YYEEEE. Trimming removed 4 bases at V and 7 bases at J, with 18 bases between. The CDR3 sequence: CASSPTGGMSNTIYF. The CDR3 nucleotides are TGTGCCAGCAGCCCCACGGGGGGGATGAGTAACACCATATATTTT. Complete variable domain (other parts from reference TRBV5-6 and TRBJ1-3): DAGVTQSPTHLIKTRGQQVTLRCSPKSGHDTVSWYQQALGQGPQFIFQYYEEEERQRGNFPDRFSGHQFPNYSSELNVNALLLGDSALYLCASSPTGGMSNTIYFGEGSWLTVV.

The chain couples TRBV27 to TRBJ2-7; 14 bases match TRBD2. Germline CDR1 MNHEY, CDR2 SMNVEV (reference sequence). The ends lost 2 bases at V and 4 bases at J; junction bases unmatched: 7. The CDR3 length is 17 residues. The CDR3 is CASSLLGLAGGSYEQYF. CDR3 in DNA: TGTGCCAGCAGTTTACTTGGACTAGCGGGAGGATCGTACGAGCAGTACTTC.

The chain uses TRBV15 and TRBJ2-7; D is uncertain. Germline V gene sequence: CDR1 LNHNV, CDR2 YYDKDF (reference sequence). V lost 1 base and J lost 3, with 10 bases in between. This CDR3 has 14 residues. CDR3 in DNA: TGTGCCACCAGCAGAGGTGGCTTAGGCTACGAGCAGTACTTC. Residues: CATSRGGLGYEQYF. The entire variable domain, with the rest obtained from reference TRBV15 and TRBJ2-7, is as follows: DAMVIQNPRYQVTQFGKPVTLSCSQTLNHNVMYWYQQKSSQAPKLLFHYYDKDFNNEADTPDNFQSRRPNTSFCFLDIRSPGLGDTAMYLCATSRGGLGYEQYFGPGTRLTVT.

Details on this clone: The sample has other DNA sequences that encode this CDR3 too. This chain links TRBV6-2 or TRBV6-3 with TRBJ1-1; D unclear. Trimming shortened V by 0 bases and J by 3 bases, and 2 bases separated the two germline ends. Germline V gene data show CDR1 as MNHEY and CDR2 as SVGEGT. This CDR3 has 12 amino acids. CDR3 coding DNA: TGTGCCAGCAGTTACTCGTACACTGAAGCTTTCTTT. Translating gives CASSYSYTEAFF.

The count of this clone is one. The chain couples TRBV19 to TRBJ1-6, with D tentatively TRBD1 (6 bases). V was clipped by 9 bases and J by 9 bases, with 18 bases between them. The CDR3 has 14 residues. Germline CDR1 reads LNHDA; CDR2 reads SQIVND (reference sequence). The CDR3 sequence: CASAITGQGSPLHF. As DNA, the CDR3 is TGTGCCAGCGCAATTACAGGGCAGGGTTCACCCCTCCACTTT.

The CDR3 here is CASSFGLVNTGELFF. CDR3 DNA sequence: TGTGCCAGCAGCTTCGGACTAGTCAACACCGGGGAGCTGTTTTTT. V gene TRBV11-2 combines with J gene TRBJ2-2; 7 bases match TRBD2. The CDR3 has 15 amino acids. V was clipped by 3 bases and J by 2 bases; unmatched bases: 3. Germline CDR1 is SGHAT and CDR2 is FQNNGV. Filled out from reference TRBV11-2 and TRBJ2-2, the complete variable domain reads EAGVAQSPRYKIIEKRQSVAFWCNPISGHATLYWYQQILGQGPKLLIQFQNNGVVDDSQLPKDRFSAERLKGVDSTLKIQPAKLEDSAVYLCASSFGLVNTGELFFGEGSRLTVL.

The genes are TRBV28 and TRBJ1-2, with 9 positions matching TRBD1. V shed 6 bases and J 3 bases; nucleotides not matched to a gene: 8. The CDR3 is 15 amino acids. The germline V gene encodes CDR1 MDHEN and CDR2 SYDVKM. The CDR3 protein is CASRVPGQGDYGYTF. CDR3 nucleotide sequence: TGTGCCAGCAGAGTACCGGGACAGGGTGACTATGGCTACACCTTC.

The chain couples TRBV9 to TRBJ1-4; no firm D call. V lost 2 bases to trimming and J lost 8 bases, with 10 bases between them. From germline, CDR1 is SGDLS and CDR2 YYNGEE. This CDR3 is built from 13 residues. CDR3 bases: TGTGCCAGCAGCGTCGGGTTGGCGGAAAAACTGTTTTTT. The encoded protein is CASSVGLAEKLFF.

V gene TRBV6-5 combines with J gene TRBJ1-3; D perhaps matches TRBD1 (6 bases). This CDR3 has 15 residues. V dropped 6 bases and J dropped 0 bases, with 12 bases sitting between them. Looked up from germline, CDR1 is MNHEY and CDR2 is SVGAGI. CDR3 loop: CASSVQGDSGNTIYF. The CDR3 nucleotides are TGTGCCAGCAGCGTACAGGGAGACTCTGGAAACACCATATATTTT.

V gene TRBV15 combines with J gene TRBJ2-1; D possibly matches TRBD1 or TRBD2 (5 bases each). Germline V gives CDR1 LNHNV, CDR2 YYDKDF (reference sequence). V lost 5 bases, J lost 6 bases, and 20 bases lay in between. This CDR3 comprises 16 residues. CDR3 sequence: CATSGGSIERGNEQFF. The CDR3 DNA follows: TGTGCCACCAGCGGGGGAAGTATAGAGAGGGGCAATGAGCAGTTCTTC.

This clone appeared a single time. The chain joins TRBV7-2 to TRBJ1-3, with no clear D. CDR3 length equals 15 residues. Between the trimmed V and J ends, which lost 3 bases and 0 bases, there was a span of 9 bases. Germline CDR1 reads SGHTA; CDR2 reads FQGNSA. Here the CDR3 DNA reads TGTGCCAGCAGCTTGGGCCTCCCCTCTGGAAACACCATATATTTT. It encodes CASSLGLPSGNTIYF.

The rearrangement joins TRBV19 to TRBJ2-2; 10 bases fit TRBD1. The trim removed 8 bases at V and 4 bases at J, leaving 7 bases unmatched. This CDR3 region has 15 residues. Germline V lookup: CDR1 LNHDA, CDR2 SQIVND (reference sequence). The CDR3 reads CASAAGTGATGELFF. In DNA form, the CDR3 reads TGTGCCAGTGCGGCGGGGACAGGGGCCACCGGGGAGCTGTTTTTT. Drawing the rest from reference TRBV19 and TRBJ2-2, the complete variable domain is DGGITQSPKYLFRKEGQNVTLSCEQNLNHDAMYWYRQDPGQGLRLIYYSQIVNDFQKGDIAEGYSVSREKKESFPLTVTSAQKNPTAFYLCASAAGTGATGELFFGEGSRLTVL.

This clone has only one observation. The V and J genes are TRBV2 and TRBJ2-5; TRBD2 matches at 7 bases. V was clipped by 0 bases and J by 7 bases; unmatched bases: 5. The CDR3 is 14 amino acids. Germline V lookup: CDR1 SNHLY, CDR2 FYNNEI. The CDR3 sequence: CASSEAGGKGTQYF. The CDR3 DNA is TGTGCCAGCAGTGAAGCGGGGGGGAAGGGGACCCAGTACTTC.

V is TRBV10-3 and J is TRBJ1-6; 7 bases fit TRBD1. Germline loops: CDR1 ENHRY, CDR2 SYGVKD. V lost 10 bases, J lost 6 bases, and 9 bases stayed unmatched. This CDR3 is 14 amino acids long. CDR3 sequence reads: CATTGEGGNSPLHF. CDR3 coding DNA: TGTGCCACTACAGGGGAAGGGGGTAATTCACCCCTCCACTTT.

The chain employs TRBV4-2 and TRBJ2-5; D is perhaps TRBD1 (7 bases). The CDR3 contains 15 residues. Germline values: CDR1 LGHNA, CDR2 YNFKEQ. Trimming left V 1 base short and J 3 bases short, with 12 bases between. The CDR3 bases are TGTGCCAGCAGCCAAGCAGGGGGGACAGAAGAGACCCAGTACTTC. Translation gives CASSQAGGTEETQYF.

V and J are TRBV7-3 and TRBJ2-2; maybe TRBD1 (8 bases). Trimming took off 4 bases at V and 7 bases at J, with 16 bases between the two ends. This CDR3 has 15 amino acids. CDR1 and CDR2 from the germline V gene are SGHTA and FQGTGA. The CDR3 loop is CASSSWTGRDGELFF. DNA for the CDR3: TGTGCCAGCAGCTCCTGGACAGGGAGGGACGGGGAGCTGTTTTTT.

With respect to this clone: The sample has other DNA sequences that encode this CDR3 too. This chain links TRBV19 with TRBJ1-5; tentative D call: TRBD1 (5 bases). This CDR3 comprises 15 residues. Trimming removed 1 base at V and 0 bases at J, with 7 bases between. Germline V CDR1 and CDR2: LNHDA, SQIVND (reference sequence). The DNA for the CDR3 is TGTGCCAGTAGTATAGGACAGAATAGCAATCAGCCCCAGCATTTT. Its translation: CASSIGQNSNQPQHF.

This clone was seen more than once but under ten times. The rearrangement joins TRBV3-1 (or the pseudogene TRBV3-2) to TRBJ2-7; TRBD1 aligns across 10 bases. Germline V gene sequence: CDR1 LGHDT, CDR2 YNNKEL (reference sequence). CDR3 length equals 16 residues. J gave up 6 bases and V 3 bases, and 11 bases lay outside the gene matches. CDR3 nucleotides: TGTGCCAGCAGCCAGCTTTTCCAGGGGACAGGGGTCGAGCAGTACTTC. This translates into CASSQLFQGTGVEQYF.

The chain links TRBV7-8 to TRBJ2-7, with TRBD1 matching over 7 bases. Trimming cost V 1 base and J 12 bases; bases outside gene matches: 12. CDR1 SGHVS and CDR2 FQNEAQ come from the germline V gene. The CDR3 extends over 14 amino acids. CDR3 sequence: CASSLERGLELLYF. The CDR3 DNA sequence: TGTGCCAGCAGCTTAGAAAGGGGGCTCGAGCTACTGTACTTC.

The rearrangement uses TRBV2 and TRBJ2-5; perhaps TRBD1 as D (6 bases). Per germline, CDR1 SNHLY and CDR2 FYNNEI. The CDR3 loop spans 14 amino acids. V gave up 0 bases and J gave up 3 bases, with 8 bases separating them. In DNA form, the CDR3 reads TGTGCCAGCAGTGAAGCTACAGGGAAAGAGACCCAGTACTTC. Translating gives CASSEATGKETQYF.

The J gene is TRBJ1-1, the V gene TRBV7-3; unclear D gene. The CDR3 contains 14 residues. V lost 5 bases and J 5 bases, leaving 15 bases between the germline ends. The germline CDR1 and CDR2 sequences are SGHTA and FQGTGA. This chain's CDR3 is CASSPHPQGTEAFF. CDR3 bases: TGTGCCAGCAGCCCCCACCCCCAAGGGACTGAAGCTTTCTTT.